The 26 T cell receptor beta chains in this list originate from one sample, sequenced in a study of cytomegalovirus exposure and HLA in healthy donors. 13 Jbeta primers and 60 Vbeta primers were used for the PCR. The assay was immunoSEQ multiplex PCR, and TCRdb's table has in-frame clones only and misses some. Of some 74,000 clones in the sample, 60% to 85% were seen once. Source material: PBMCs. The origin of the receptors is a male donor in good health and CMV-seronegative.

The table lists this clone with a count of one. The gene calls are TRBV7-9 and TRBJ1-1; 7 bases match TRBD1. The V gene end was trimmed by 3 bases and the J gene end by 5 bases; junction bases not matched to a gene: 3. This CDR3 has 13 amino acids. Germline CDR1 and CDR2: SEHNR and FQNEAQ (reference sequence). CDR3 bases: TGTGCCAGCAGCTTGTCAGGGGGGACTGAAGCTTTCTTT. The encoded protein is CASSLSGGTEAFF.

CDR3: CASSRGQAGEKLFF. CDR3 bases: TGTGCCAGCAGCCGAGGACAGGCGGGAGAAAAACTGTTTTTT. V is TRBV28 and J is TRBJ1-4; 7 positions match TRBD1. V dropped 6 bases and J dropped 8; count of bases not matched to a gene: 9. Per the germline V gene, CDR1 is MDHEN and CDR2 is SYDVKM. This CDR3 has 14 amino acids. The variable domain in full, completed from reference TRBV28 and TRBJ1-4, reads DVKVTQSSRYLVKRTGEKVFLECVQDMDHENMFWYRQDPGLGLRLIYFSYDVKMKEKGDIPEGYSVSREKKERFSLILESASTNQTSMYLCASSRGQAGEKLFFGSGTQLSVL.

CDR3 sequence: CASSKDGGCYGVVRTDTQYF. CDR3 bases: TGTGCCAGCAGCAAAGACGGCGGTTGTTACGGGGTGGTAAGGACAGATACGCAGTATTTT. The chain links TRBV21-1 to TRBJ2-3; TRBD2, the table's D call, was not compared with the DNA. TRBV21-1 has pseudogene status. This CDR3 is 20 amino acids long.

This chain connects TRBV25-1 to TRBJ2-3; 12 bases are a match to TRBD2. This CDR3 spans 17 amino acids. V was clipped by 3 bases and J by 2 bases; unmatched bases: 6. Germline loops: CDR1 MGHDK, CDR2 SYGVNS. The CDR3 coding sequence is TGTGCCAGCAGTGATTCTAGCGGGAGGGCCGACACAGATACGCAGTATTTT. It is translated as CASSDSSGRADTDTQYF.

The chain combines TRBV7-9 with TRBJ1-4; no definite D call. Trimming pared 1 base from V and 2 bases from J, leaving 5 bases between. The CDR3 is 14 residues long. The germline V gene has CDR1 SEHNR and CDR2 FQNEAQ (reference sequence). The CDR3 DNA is TGTGCCAGCAGCTTAGGGGCGACTAATGAAAAACTGTTTTTT. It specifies CASSLGATNEKLFF.

In nucleotides, the CDR3 is TGTGCCAGCAGCTTAAGGCGCGGGGATAGCTACACCTTC. It yields the protein CASSLRRGDSYTF. V usage is TRBV7-9 and J usage is TRBJ1-2; D is unclear. The V gene's germline CDR1 is SEHNR and CDR2 FQNEAQ (reference sequence). The CDR3 runs 13 residues. V was cut by 2 bases and J by 9 bases, with 13 bases left in between.

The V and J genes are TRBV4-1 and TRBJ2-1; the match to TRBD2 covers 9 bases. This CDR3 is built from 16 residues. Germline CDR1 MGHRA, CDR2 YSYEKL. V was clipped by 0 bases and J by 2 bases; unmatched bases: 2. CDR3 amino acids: CASSQEASGTYNEQFF. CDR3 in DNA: TGCGCCAGCAGCCAAGAAGCTAGCGGGACCTACAATGAGCAGTTCTTC.

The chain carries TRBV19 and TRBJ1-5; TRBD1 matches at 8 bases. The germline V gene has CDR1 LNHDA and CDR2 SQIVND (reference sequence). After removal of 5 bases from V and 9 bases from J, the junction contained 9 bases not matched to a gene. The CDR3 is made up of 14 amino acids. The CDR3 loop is CASSGQGYDGPQHF. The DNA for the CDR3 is TGTGCCAGTAGTGGACAGGGCTACGATGGGCCCCAGCATTTT.

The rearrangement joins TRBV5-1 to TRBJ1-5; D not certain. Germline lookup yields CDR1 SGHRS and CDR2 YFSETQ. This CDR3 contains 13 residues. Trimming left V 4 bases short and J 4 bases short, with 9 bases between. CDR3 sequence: CASSTDLNQPQHF. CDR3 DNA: TGCGCCAGCAGCACAGACCTAAATCAGCCCCAGCATTTT.

The CDR3 sequence: CASSPGLNYNEQFF. As DNA, the CDR3 is TGTGCCAGCAGCCCAGGGCTAAACTACAATGAGCAGTTCTTC. The chain carries TRBV7-7 and TRBJ2-1; weak D call: TRBD1 (5 bases). The CDR3 is made up of 14 amino acids. Trimming took 5 bases from V and 3 from J, leaving 11 bases between them. The V gene's germline CDR1 is SSHAT and CDR2 FNYEAQ (reference sequence). Based on the CDR3 plus reference TRBV7-7 and TRBJ2-1, the full variable domain is GAGVSQSPRYKVTKRGQDVTLRCDPISSHATLYWYQQALGQGPEFLTYFNYEAQPDKSGLPSDRFSAERPEGSISTLTIQRTEQRDSAMYRCASSPGLNYNEQFFGPGTRLTVL.

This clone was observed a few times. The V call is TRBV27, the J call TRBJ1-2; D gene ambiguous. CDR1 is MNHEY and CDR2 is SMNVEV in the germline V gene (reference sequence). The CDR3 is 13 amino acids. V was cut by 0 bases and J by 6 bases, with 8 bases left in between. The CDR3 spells CASSLSDGDGYTF. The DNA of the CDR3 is TGTGCCAGCAGTTTATCGGACGGGGATGGCTACACCTTC.

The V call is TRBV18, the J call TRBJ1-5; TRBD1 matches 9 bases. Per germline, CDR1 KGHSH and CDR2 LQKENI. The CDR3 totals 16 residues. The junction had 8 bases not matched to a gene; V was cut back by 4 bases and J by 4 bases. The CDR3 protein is CASSRGTGGVNQPQHF. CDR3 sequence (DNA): TGTGCCAGCTCACGGGGAACAGGGGGCGTTAATCAGCCCCAGCATTTT. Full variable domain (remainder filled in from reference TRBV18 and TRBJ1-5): NAGVMQNPRHLVRRRGQEARLRCSPMKGHSHVYWYRQLPEEGLKFMVYLQKENIIDESGMPKERFSAEFPKEGPSILRIQQVVRGDSAAYFCASSRGTGGVNQPQHFGDGTRLSIL.

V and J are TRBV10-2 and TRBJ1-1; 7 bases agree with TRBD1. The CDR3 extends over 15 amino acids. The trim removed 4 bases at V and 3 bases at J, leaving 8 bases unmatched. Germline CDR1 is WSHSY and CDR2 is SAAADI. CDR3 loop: CASSGTGAQDTEAFF. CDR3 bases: TGCGCCAGCAGTGGAACAGGGGCGCAAGACACTGAAGCTTTCTTT.

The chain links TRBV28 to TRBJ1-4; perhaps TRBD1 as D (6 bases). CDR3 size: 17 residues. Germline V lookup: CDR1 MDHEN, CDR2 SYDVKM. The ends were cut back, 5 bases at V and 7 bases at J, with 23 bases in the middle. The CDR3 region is CASSPNPRQAWGEKLFF. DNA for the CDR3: TGTGCCAGCAGTCCCAACCCCCGACAGGCTTGGGGTGAAAAACTGTTTTTT.

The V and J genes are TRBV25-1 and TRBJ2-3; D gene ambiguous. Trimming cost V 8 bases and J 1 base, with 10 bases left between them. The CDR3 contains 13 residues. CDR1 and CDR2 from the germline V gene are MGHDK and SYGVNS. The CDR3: CASGPSGTDTQYF. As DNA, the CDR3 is TGTGCCAGCGGCCCTAGTGGCACAGATACGCAGTATTTT.

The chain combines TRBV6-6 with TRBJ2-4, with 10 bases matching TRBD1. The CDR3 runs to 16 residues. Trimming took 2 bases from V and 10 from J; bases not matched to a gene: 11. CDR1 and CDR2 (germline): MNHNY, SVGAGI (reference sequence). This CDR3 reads CASSYDPRDRGGIQYF. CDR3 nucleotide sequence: TGTGCCAGCAGTTACGACCCCCGGGACAGGGGCGGGATTCAGTACTTC.

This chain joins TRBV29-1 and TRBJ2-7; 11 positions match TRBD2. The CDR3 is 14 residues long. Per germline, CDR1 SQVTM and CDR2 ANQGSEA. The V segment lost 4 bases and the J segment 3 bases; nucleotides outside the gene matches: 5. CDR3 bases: TGCAGCGTTGCTAGCGGGGGGTTGAGCTACGAGCAGTACTTC. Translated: CSVASGGLSYEQYF.

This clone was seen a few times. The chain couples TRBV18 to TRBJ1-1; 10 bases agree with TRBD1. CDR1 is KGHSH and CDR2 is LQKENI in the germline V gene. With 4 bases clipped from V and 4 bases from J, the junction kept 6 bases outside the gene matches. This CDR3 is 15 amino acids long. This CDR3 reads CASSRGQGRRTEAFF. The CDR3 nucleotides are TGTGCCAGCTCACGGGGACAGGGGCGGCGCACTGAAGCTTTCTTT.

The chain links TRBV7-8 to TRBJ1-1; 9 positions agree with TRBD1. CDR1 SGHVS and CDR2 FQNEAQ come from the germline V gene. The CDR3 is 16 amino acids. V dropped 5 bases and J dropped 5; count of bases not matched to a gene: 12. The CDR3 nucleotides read TGTGCCAGCAGCCTCAACCCGGGACAGGGAGGGACTGAAGCTTTCTTT. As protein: CASSLNPGQGGTEAFF.

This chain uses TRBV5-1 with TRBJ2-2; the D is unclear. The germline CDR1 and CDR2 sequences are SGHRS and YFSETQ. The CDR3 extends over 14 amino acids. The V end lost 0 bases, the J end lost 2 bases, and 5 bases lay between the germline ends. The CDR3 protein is CASSLGPNTGELFF. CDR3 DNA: TGCGCCAGCAGCTTGGGGCCCAACACCGGGGAGCTGTTTTTT.

CDR3: CASSLGTGGLHYGYTF. The CDR3 region has the DNA TGTGCCAGCAGCTTGGGGACAGGGGGCCTCCACTATGGCTACACCTTC. This sequence joins TRBV5-6 and TRBJ1-2; 11 positions agree with TRBD1. Germline trimming cut 0 bases from V and 3 bases from J; bases unmatched to any gene: 4. CDR1 is SGHDT, CDR2 YYEEEE, per germline. CDR3 length: 16 amino acids.

The CDR3 coding sequence is TGTGCCAGCAGCTGGGGGCGGGAGGGGTCAGATACGCAGTATTTT. This encodes CASSWGREGSDTQYF. V is TRBV9 and J is TRBJ2-3; TRBD2 aligns across 9 bases. Germline trimming cut 4 bases from V and 4 bases from J; bases unmatched to any gene: 7. This CDR3 is 15 amino acids long. Germline lookup yields CDR1 SGDLS and CDR2 YYNGEE.

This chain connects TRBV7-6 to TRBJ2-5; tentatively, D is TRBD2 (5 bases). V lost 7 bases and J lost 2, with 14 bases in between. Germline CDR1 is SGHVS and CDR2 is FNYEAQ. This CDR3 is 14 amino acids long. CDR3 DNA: TGTGCCAGCAATTCCAGGACTTCACAAGAGACCCAGTACTTC. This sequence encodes CASNSRTSQETQYF.

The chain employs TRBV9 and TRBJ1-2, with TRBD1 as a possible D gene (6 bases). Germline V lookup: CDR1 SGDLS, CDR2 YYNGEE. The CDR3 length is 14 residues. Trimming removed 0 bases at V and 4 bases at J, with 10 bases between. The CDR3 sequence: CASSVDQGPYGYTF. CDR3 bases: TGTGCCAGCAGCGTAGATCAGGGGCCCTATGGCTACACCTTC.

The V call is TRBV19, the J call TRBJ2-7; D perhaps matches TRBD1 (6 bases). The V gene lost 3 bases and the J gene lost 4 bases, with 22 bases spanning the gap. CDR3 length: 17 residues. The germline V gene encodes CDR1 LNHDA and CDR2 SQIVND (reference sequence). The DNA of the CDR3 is TGTGCCAGTAGTATGGGTTGGACGGACAGCCATGAATACGAGCAGTACTTC. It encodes CASSMGWTDSHEYEQYF.

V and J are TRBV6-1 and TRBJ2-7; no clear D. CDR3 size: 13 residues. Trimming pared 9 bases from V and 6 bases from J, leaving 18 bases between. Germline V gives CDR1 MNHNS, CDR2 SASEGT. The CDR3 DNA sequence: TGTGCCAGTGCAGAGGAAAGAATTGGCGAGCAGTACTTC. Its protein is CASAEERIGEQYF.